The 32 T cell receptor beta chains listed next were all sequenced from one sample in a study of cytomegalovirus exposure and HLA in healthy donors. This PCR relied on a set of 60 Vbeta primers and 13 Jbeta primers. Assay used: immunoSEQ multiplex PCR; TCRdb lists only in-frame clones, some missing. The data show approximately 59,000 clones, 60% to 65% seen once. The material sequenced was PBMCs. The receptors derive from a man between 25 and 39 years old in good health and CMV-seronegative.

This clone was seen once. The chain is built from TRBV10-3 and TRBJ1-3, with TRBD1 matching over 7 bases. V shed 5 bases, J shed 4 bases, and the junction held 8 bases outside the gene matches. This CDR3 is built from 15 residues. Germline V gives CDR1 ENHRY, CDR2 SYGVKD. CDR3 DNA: TGTGCCATCAGTTCCCCGACAGGGTTCGGAAACACCATATATTTT. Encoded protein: CAISSPTGFGNTIYF.

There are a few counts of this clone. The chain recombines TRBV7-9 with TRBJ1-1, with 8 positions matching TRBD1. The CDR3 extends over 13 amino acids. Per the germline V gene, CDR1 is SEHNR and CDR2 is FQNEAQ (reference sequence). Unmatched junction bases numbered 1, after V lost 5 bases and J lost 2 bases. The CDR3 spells CASSPGGNTEAFF. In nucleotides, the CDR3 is TGTGCCAGCAGCCCAGGGGGCAACACTGAAGCTTTCTTT.

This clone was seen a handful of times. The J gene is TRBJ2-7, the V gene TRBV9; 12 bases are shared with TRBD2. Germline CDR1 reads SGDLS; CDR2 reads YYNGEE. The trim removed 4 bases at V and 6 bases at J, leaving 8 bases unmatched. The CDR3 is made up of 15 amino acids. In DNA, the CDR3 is TGTGCCAGCAGCCCCCGGACTAGCGGGGCCACCGAGCAGTACTTC. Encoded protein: CASSPRTSGATEQYF. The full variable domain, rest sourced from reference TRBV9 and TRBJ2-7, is DSGVTQTPKHLITATGQRVTLRCSPRSGDLSVYWYQQSLDQGLQFLIQYYNGEERAKGNILERFSAQQFPDLHSELNLSSLELGDSALYFCASSPRTSGATEQYFGPGTRLTVT.

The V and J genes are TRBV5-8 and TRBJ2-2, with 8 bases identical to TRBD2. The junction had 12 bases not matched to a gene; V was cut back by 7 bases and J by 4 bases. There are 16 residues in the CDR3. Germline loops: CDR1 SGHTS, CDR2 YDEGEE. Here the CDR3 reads CASGKIAGRSTGELFF. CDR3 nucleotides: TGTGCCAGCGGAAAGATAGCGGGGAGGAGCACCGGGGAGCTGTTTTTT.

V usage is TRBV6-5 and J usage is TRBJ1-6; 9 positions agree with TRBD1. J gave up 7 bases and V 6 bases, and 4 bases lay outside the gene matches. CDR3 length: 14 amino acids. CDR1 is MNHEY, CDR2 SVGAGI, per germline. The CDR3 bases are TGTGCCAGCAGCAGACAGGGGGAAAATTCACCCCTCCACTTT. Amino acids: CASSRQGENSPLHF.

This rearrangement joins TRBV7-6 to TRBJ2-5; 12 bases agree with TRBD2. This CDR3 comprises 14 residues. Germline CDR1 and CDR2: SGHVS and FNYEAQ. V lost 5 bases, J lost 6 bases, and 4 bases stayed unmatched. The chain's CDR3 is CASSPGLAGQTQYF. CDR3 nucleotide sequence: TGTGCCAGCAGCCCGGGACTAGCGGGTCAGACCCAGTACTTC.

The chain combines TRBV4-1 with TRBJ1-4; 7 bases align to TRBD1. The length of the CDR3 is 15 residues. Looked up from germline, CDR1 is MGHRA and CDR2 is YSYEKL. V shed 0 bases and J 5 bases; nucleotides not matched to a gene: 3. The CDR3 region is CASSQEIRGNEKLFF. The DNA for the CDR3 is TGCGCCAGCAGCCAAGAAATCAGGGGGAATGAAAAACTGTTTTTT.

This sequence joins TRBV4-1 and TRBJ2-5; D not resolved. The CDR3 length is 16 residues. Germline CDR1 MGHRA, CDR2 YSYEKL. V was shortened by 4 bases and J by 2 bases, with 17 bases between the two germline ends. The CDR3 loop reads CASSRNSHSQQETQYF. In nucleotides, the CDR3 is TGCGCCAGCAGCCGAAACAGTCACAGTCAACAAGAGACCCAGTACTTC.

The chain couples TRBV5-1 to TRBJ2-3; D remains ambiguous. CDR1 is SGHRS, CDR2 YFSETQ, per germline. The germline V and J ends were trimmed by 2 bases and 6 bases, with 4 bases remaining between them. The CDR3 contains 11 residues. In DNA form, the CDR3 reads TGCGCCAGCAGCTTTCGGGATACGCAGTATTTT. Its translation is CASSFRDTQYF.

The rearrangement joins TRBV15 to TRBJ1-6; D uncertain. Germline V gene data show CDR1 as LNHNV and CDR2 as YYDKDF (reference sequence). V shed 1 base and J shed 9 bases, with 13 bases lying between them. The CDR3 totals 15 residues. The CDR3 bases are TGTGCCACCAGCAGAGGCGGGGTACGGTCTTCACCCCTCCACTTT. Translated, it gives CATSRGGVRSSPLHF.

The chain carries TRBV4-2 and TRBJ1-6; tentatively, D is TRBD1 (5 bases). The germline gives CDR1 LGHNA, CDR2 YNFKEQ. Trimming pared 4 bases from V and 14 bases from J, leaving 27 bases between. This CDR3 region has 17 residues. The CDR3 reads CASSRSNTRQYYESLHF. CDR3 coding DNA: TGTGCCAGCAGCCGCTCCAACACCCGACAGTACTATGAATCCCTCCACTTT.

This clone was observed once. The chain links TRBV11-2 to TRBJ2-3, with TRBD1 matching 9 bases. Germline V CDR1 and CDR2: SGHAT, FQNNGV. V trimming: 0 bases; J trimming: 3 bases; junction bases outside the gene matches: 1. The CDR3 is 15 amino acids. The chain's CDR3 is CASSLDDRGTDTQYF. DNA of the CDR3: TGTGCCAGCAGCTTAGACGACAGGGGGACAGATACGCAGTATTTT.

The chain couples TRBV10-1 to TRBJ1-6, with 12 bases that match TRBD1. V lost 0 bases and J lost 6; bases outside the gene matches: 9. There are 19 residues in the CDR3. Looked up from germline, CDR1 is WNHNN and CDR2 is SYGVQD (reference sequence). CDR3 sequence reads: CASSESGGQGATPNSPLHF. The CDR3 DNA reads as TGCGCCAGCAGTGAGTCGGGGGGACAGGGGGCCACTCCTAATTCACCCCTCCACTTT.

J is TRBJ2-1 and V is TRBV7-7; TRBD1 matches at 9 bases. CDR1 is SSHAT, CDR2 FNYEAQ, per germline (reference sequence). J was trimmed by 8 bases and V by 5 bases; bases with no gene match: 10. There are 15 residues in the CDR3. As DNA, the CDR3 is TGTGCCAGCAGCACAGGACAGGGGCAGGAATATGAGCAGTTCTTC. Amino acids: CASSTGQGQEYEQFF.

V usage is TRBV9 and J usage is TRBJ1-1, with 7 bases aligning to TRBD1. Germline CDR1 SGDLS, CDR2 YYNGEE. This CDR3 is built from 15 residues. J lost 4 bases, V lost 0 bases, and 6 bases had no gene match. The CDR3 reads CASSVVGQGGTEAFF. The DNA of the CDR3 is TGTGCCAGCAGCGTAGTTGGCCAGGGGGGCACTGAAGCTTTCTTT.

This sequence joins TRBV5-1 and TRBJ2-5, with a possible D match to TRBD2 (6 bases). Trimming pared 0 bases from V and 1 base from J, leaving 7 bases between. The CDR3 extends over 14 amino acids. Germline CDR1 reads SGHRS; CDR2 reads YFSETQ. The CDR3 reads CASSLVGGQETQYF. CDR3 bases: TGCGCCAGCAGCTTGGTCGGGGGCCAAGAGACCCAGTACTTC.

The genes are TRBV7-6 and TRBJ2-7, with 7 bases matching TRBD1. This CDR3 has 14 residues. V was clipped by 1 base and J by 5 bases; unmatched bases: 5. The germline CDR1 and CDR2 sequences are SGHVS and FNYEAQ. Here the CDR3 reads CASSLGTGDHEQYF. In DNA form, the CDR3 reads TGTGCCAGCAGCTTAGGAACAGGGGACCACGAGCAGTACTTC.

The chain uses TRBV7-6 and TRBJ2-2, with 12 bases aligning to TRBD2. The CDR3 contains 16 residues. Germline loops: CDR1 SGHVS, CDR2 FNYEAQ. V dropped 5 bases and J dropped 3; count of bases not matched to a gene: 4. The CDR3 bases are TGTGCCAGCAGCCAGACTAGCGGGGGATACACCGGGGAGCTGTTTTTT. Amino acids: CASSQTSGGYTGELFF. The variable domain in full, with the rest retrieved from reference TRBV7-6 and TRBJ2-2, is GAGVSQSPRYKVTKRGQDVALRCDPISGHVSLYWYRQALGQGPEFLTYFNYEAQQDKSGLPNDRFSAERPEGSISTLTIQRTEQRDSAMYRCASSQTSGGYTGELFFGEGSRLTVL.

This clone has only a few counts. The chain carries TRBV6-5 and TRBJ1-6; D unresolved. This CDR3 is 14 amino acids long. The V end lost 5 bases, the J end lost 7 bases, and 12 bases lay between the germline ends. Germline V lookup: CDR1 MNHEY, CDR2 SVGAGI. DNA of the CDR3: TGTGCCAGCAGTGTTGAGGCGACGAATTCACCCCTCCACTTT. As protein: CASSVEATNSPLHF.

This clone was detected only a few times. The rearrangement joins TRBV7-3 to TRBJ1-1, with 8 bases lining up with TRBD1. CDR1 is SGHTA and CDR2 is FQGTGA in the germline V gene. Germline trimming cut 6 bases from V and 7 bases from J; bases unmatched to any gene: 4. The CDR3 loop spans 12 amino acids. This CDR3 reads CASSQGASEAFF. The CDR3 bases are TGTGCCAGCAGTCAGGGGGCCAGTGAAGCTTTCTTT.

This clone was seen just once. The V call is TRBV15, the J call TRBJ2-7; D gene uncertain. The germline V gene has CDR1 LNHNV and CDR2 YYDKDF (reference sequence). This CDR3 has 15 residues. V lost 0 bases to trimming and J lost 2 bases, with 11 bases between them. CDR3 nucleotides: TGTGCCACCAGCAGAGATCGTGCGGTTACCTACGAGCAGTACTTC. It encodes CATSRDRAVTYEQYF. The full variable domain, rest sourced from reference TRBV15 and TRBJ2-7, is DAMVIQNPRYQVTQFGKPVTLSCSQTLNHNVMYWYQQKSSQAPKLLFHYYDKDFNNEADTPDNFQSRRPNTSFCFLDIRSPGLGDTAMYLCATSRDRAVTYEQYFGPGTRLTVT.

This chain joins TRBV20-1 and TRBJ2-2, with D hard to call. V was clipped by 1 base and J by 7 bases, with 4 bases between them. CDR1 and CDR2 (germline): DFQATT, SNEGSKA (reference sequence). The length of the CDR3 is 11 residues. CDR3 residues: CSARVGGELFF. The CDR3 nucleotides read TGCAGTGCTAGAGTCGGCGGGGAGCTGTTTTTT.

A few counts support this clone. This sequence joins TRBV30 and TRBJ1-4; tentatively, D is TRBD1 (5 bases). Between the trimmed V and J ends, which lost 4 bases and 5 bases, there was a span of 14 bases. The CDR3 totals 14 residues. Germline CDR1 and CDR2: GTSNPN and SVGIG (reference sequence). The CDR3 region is CAWTPNRRNEKLFF. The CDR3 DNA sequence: TGTGCCTGGACCCCCAACAGGAGAAATGAAAAACTGTTTTTT.

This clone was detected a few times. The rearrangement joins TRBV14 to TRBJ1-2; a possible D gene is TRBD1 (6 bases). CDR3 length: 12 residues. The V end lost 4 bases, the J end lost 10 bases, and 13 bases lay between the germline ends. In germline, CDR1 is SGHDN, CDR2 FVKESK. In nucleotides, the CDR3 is TGTGCCAGCAGCCCCAGGACAGAGTCCTACACCTTC. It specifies CASSPRTESYTF.

The CDR3 DNA is TGTGCCAGCAGTTACCGCGACAGGGTCTTTGAGACCCAGTACTTC. As protein: CASSYRDRVFETQYF. The chain uses TRBV6-5 and TRBJ2-5; TRBD1 matches 7 bases. With V trimmed by 2 bases and J by 5 bases, 8 bases remained unmatched. This CDR3 has 15 residues. The germline gives CDR1 MNHEY, CDR2 SVGAGI.

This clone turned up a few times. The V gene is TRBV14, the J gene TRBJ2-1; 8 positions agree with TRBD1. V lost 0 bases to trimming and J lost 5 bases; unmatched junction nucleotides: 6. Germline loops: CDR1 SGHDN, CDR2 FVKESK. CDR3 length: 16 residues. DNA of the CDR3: TGTGCCAGCAGCCAAGATCAGGACAGGGTAGACAATGAGCAGTTCTTC. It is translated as CASSQDQDRVDNEQFF.

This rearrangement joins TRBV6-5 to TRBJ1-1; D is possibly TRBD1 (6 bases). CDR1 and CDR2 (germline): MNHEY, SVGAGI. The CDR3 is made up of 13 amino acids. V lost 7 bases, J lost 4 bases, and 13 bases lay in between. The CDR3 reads CASTTGGATEAFF. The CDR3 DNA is TGTGCCAGCACCACGGGGGGGGCCACTGAAGCTTTCTTT.

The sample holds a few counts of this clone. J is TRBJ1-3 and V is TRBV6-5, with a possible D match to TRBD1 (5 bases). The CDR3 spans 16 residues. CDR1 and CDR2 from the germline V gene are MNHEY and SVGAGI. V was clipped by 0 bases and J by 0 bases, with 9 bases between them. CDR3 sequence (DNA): TGTGCCAGCAGTTACTCTCGGGGGAGCTCTGGAAACACCATATATTTT. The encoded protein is CASSYSRGSSGNTIYF.

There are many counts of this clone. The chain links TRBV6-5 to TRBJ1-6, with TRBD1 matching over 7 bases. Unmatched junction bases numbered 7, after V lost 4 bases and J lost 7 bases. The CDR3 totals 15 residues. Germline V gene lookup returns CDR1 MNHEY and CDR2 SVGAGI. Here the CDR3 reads CASSSTQGTNSPLHF. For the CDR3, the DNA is TGTGCCAGCAGTTCCACACAGGGGACGAATTCACCCCTCCACTTT.

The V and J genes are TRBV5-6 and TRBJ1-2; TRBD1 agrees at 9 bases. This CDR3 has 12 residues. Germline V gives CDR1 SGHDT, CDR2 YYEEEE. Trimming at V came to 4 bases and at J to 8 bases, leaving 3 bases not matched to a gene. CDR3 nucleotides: TGTGCCAGCAGCGGGACAGGGCAGGGCTACACCTTC. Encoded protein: CASSGTGQGYTF.

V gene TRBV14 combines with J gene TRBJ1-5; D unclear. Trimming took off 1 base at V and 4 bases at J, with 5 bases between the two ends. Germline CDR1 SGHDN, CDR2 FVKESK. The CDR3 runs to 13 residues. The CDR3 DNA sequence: TGTGCCAGCAGCCAAGCGAGAAATCAGCCCCAGCATTTT. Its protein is CASSQARNQPQHF.

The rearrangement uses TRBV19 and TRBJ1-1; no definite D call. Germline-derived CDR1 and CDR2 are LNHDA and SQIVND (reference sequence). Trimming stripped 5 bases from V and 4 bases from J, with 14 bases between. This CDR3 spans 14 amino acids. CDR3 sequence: CASSDPGEVTEAFF. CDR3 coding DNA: TGTGCCAGTAGTGATCCCGGGGAGGTCACTGAAGCTTTCTTT.